What follows are 3 T cell receptor beta chains derived from one specimen sequenced in a study of Tregs in tolerant kidney transplant recipients. Here immunoSEQ multiplex PCR was the method, and the copy in TCRdb shows in-frame clones only, minus some. The sample lists some 240,000 clones; 80% to 85% were seen once. Sequences were obtained from CD4+ T cells from blood. The receptor set was obtained from a human donor in good health.

The chain has TRBV7-2 and TRBJ2-3; tentatively, D is TRBD2 (6 bases). V gave up 4 bases and J gave up 8 bases, with 19 bases separating them. The CDR3 consists of 15 residues. CDR1 and CDR2 (germline): SGHTA, FQGNSA. The CDR3 here is CASSSVHGGKATQYF. CDR3 DNA sequence: TGTGCCAGCAGCTCCGTTCACGGGGGAAAGGCTACGCAGTATTTT.

In nucleotides, the CDR3 is TGTGCCAGCAGCTTTACCGGGACAGCCCTTGGCACCGGGGAGCTGTTTTTT. Translated, it gives CASSFTGTALGTGELFF. The V gene is TRBV11-2, the J gene TRBJ2-2, with 7 nucleotides matching TRBD1. The germline V gene has CDR1 SGHAT and CDR2 FQNNGV. The CDR3 is 17 residues long. With V trimmed by 3 bases and J by 4 bases, 11 bases remained unmatched.

This rearrangement joins TRBV9 to TRBJ2-1; 12 nucleotides align to TRBD2. The CDR3 length is 16 residues. V gave up 0 bases and J gave up 6 bases; unmatched junction bases: 4. CDR1 and CDR2 (germline): SGDLS, YYNGEE. CDR3: CASSVDPGLAGNEQFF. CDR3 sequence (DNA): TGTGCCAGCAGCGTAGACCCGGGACTAGCGGGCAATGAGCAGTTCTTC. The full variable domain, its missing parts supplied by reference TRBV9 and TRBJ2-1, is DSGVTQTPKHLITATGQRVTLRCSPRSGDLSVYWYQQSLDQGLQFLIQYYNGEERAKGNILERFSAQQFPDLHSELNLSSLELGDSALYFCASSVDPGLAGNEQFFGPGTRLTVL.